These 11 T cell receptor beta chains share one sample of origin, sequenced in a study of blood T cells in healthy people across ages. A J-beta primer mix and a sample-barcoded 5' primer were used in a second PCR of about 6 to 12 cycles. MiXCR, applied by TCRdb to the 5' RACE reads, yields one record per CDR3 protein. Here the sample spans more than 1 million distinct CDR3 sequences, 40% to 45% being singletons. What was sequenced was blood. The receptor source for this set is a woman in her sixties in good health.

This clonotype was counted only a few times. The V and J genes are TRBV6-4 and TRBJ2-7; 12 bases agree with TRBD2. Per germline, CDR1 MRHNA and CDR2 SNTAGT. J was trimmed by 7 bases and V by 6 bases; bases with no gene match: 10. The CDR3 is 15 amino acids. CDR3 sequence reads: CASRRLAGDYNEQYF. CDR3 nucleotide sequence: TGTGCCAGCAGGAGACTAGCGGGAGATTACAATGAGCAGTACTTC.

The chain carries TRBV20-1 and TRBJ1-5; no clear D. CDR3 length: 13 amino acids. The V end was cut by 3 bases, the J end by 4 bases, with 10 bases between. Per the germline V gene, CDR1 is DFQATT and CDR2 is SNEGSKA (reference sequence). CDR3 amino acids: CSASGRANQPQHF. The CDR3 nucleotides are TGCAGTGCTAGTGGACGGGCTAATCAGCCCCAGCATTTT.

Remarks on this clonotype: Being one base from a much bigger clone, this may be a read error. The chain links TRBV11-2 to TRBJ2-5, with 7 bases identical to TRBD2. The J call is uncertain, as TRBJ2-1 better fits the DNA end. The CDR3 spans 14 residues. Germline V gene lookup returns CDR1 SGHAT and CDR2 FQNNGV. CDR3 in DNA: TGTGCCAGCAGCCCTACTAGCGTCCAAGAGACCCAGTTCTTC. This encodes CASSPTSVQETQFF.

The V gene is TRBV6-5, the J gene TRBJ1-6, with D perhaps TRBD1 (6 bases). Trimming removed 2 bases from V and 0 bases from J, with 14 bases in between. This CDR3 has 18 residues. CDR1 and CDR2 from the germline V gene are MNHEY and SVGAGI. The CDR3 nucleotides are TGTGCCAGCAGTTACGCCATTGGGACAAGCTCCTATAATTCACCCCTCCACTTT. This gives the protein CASSYAIGTSSYNSPLHF.

This clonotype showed up just a few times. The DNA of the CDR3 is TGTGCCAGCAGCGCAAGCGGGAGGGCCGGTGAGACCCAGTACTTC. The encoded protein is CASSASGRAGETQYF. J is TRBJ2-5 and V is TRBV2; 10 nucleotides agree with TRBD2. Per the germline V gene, CDR1 is SNHLY and CDR2 is FYNNEI. The CDR3 runs to 15 residues. The junction had 9 bases not matched to a gene; V was cut back by 6 bases and J by 5 bases.

This sequence joins TRBV20-1 and TRBJ2-7, with TRBD1 as a possible D gene (5 bases). Germline lookup yields CDR1 DFQATT and CDR2 SNEGSKA (reference sequence). This CDR3 contains 16 residues. Trimming pared 3 bases from V and 1 base from J, leaving 19 bases between. The CDR3 reads CSASTSDSKDSYEQYF. The CDR3 coding sequence is TGCAGTGCTAGCACAAGCGACAGTAAGGATTCCTACGAGCAGTACTTC.

V usage is TRBV5-6 and J usage is TRBJ2-6; no clear D. The CDR3 is made up of 16 amino acids. V was trimmed by 5 bases and J by 0 bases, leaving 12 bases between them. Germline lookup yields CDR1 SGHDT and CDR2 YYEEEE. The CDR3 reads CASRGSHGSGANVLTF. CDR3 sequence (DNA): TGTGCCAGCAGGGGCAGCCATGGCTCTGGGGCCAACGTCCTGACTTTC.

J is TRBJ2-3 and V is TRBV5-1; no definite D call. V lost 4 bases and J 0 bases, leaving 9 bases between the germline ends. The CDR3 is made up of 14 amino acids. Germline values: CDR1 SGHRS, CDR2 YFSETQ. CDR3 DNA: TGCGCCAGCAGCGTCAAATCTAGCACAGATACGCAGTATTTT. It encodes CASSVKSSTDTQYF.

A remark on this clonotype: One junction end does not reproduce the germline sequence, and a read error may be involved. V usage is TRBV6-5 and J usage is TRBJ2-5, with 10 bases fitting TRBD2. The CDR3 contains 20 residues. The germline gives CDR1 MNHEY, CDR2 SVGAGI. This CDR3 reads CATSYSRGGGLAGDPETQYF. As DNA, the CDR3 is TGTGCCACCAGTTACTCGAGGGGTGGTGGCCTAGCGGGAGACCCGGAGACCCAGTACTTC.

The chain has TRBV7-9 and TRBJ2-6, with 8 nucleotides matching TRBD2. The V and J ends lost 3 bases and 0 bases, in that order; junction bases with no gene match: 4. Germline V lookup: CDR1 SEHNR, CDR2 FQNEAQ (reference sequence). The CDR3 spans 17 residues. The CDR3, as DNA: TGTGCCAGCAGCTTTTCGGGAGGGAACTCTGGGGCCAACGTCCTGACTTTC. Its translation: CASSFSGGNSGANVLTF.

This clonotype came up a few times. The gene calls are TRBV29-1 and TRBJ2-3; 11 bases are shared with TRBD2. CDR3 length equals 18 residues. Germline V CDR1 and CDR2: SQVTM, ANQGSEA. Trimming at V came to 7 bases and at J to 8 bases, leaving 23 bases not matched to a gene. CDR3 loop: CSARLAGTPQTSEATQYF. Written as DNA, the CDR3 is TGCAGCGCACGACTAGCGGGAACCCCCCAAACGAGCGAAGCTACGCAGTATTTT.